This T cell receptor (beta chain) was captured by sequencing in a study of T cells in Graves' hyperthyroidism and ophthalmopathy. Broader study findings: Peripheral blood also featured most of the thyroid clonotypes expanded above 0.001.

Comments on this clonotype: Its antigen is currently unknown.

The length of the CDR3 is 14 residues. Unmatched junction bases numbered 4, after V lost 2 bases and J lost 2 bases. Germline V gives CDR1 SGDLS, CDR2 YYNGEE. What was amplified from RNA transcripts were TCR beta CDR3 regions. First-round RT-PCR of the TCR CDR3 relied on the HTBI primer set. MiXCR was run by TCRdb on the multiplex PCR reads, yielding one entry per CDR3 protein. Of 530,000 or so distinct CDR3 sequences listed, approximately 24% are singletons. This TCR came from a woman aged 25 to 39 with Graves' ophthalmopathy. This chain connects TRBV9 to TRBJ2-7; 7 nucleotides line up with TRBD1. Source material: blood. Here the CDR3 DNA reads TGTGCCAGCAGCGTGACAGGGATCCCCTACGAGCAGTACTTC. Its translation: CASSVTGIPYEQYF.